One TCR beta chain is described in this entry. The sample comes from a study of blood T cell repertoires in COVID-19. For the study at large: T cells, B-cell-depleted T cells, or PBMCs provided the cDNA or gDNA that served as material.

Clones were read by immunoSEQ multiplex PCR, and TCRdb kept only the in-frame ones, dropping some. The table records about 320,000 clones, about 87% of them present only once. Researchers sorted participants into cohorts using their self-reported clinical history. Among Cohort 3 donors, those recovered had two negative PCRs, clearance, or symptom resolution. V dropped 4 bases and J dropped 3; count of bases not matched to a gene: 4. Germline loops: CDR1 MRHNA, CDR2 SNTAGT. The CDR3 runs 15 residues. Sequenced input: PBMCs or T cells enriched from blood (not recorded which). This TCR derives from a woman between 18 and 29 years old who had recovered from COVID-19. This rearrangement joins TRBV6-4 to TRBJ2-7; 12 bases are shared with TRBD1. Here the CDR3 DNA reads TGTGCCAGCAGTGTGGGACAGGGGGCGGTCTACGAGCAGTACTTC. Protein product: CASSVGQGAVYEQYF.